Shown below are 21 T cell receptor beta chains from a single sample sequenced in a study of Ad26.COV2.S vaccination and SARS-CoV-2 variants. Clones were read by immunoSEQ multiplex PCR, and TCRdb kept only the in-frame ones, dropping some. The data hold over 130,000 clones, with 86% observed a single time. The source was peripheral blood, collected after recovery from COVID-19. The receptors here all came from a human donor who had recovered from COVID-19.

The chain couples TRBV7-6 to TRBJ2-7; D is undetermined. The CDR3 covers 12 residues. From germline, CDR1 is SGHVS and CDR2 FNYEAQ. Trimming stripped 0 bases from V and 7 bases from J, with 7 bases between. The CDR3 spells CASSLAMGEQYF. The CDR3 bases are TGTGCCAGCAGCTTAGCTATGGGGGAGCAGTACTTC.

CDR3 nucleotides: TGTGCCAGCAGTTTTGACAGGCCCTCCTCTGGGGCCAACGTCCTGACTTTC. The encoded protein is CASSFDRPSSGANVLTF. This chain links TRBV27 with TRBJ2-6, with D perhaps TRBD1 (6 bases). CDR3 length: 17 amino acids. Trimming stripped 3 bases from V and 0 bases from J, with 12 bases between. From germline, CDR1 is MNHEY and CDR2 SMNVEV (reference sequence).

This chain joins TRBV10-1 and TRBJ2-3, with 10 bases matching TRBD1. J gave up 2 bases and V 7 bases, and 9 bases lay outside the gene matches. The germline V gene has CDR1 WNHNN and CDR2 SYGVQD (reference sequence). CDR3 length: 16 residues. CDR3 sequence reads: CASTGTGVSITDTQYF. In nucleotides, the CDR3 is TGCGCCAGCACCGGGACAGGGGTTTCCATCACAGATACGCAGTATTTT.

This clone has only one observation. The J gene is TRBJ2-7, the V gene TRBV5-4; D remains unclear. The CDR3 has 13 residues. Trimming took 0 bases from V and 0 from J, leaving 4 bases between them. The germline V gene has CDR1 SGHNT and CDR2 YYREEE (reference sequence). This chain's CDR3 is CASSLVSSYEQYF. The CDR3 coding sequence is TGTGCCAGCAGCTTGGTGAGCTCCTACGAGCAGTACTTC. Full variable domain (missing parts from reference TRBV5-4 and TRBJ2-7): ETGVTQSPTHLIKTRGQQVTLRCSSQSGHNTVSWYQQALGQGPQFIFQYYREEENGRGNFPPRFSGLQFPNYSSELNVNALELDDSALYLCASSLVSSYEQYFGPGTRLTVT.

This clone was observed once. The genes are TRBV2 and TRBJ2-1; 10 bases match TRBD2. The germline V gene has CDR1 SNHLY and CDR2 FYNNEI. J lost 8 bases, V lost 6 bases, and 10 bases had no gene match. The CDR3 covers 15 residues. The CDR3 DNA reads as TGTGCCAGCAGCCTTCTAGCGGGGGCCCTCGATGAGCAGTTCTTC. Translation gives CASSLLAGALDEQFF.

This chain connects TRBV19 to TRBJ1-3, with unresolved D. The CDR3 runs 12 residues. Germline V gene sequence: CDR1 LNHDA, CDR2 SQIVND (reference sequence). V dropped 8 bases and J dropped 0 bases, with 5 bases sitting between them. This CDR3 reads CASSDSGNTIYF. The CDR3, as DNA: TGTGCCAGTTCGGACTCTGGAAACACCATATATTTT. The whole variable domain, remainder taken from reference TRBV19 and TRBJ1-3, is DGGITQSPKYLFRKEGQNVTLSCEQNLNHDAMYWYRQDPGQGLRLIYYSQIVNDFQKGDIAEGYSVSREKKESFPLTVTSAQKNPTAFYLCASSDSGNTIYFGEGSWLTVV.

The V gene is TRBV3-1 (or the pseudogene TRBV3-2), the J gene TRBJ2-7, with D uncertain. The V end was cut by 3 bases, the J end by 3 bases, with 6 bases between. Germline values: CDR1 LGHDT, CDR2 YNNKEL (reference sequence). The CDR3 spans 12 residues. The CDR3 nucleotides are TGTGCCAGCAGCCAGAGGTACTACGAGCAGTACTTC. It yields the protein CASSQRYYEQYF.

For the CDR3, the DNA is TGTGCCAGCCGGTCGGACTCTGGAAACACCATATATTTT. As protein: CASRSDSGNTIYF. This chain uses TRBV2 with TRBJ1-3; D is ambiguous. V was pared by 8 bases and J by 0 bases, with 8 bases between. Per the germline V gene, CDR1 is SNHLY and CDR2 is FYNNEI. The CDR3 loop spans 13 amino acids.

The genes are TRBV4-3 and TRBJ2-7; D ambiguous. This CDR3 spans 13 amino acids. Per the germline V gene, CDR1 is LGHNA and CDR2 is YSLEER. Trimming took off 1 base at V and 4 bases at J, with 8 bases between the two ends. The CDR3 loop reads CASSQGLRYEQYF. In DNA form, the CDR3 reads TGCGCCAGCAGCCAAGGCCTACGGTACGAGCAGTACTTC.

V usage is TRBV10-3 and J usage is TRBJ1-1; D perhaps matches TRBD1 (5 bases). Per the germline V gene, CDR1 is ENHRY and CDR2 is SYGVKD. The V end lost 3 bases, the J end lost 1 base, and 15 bases lay between the germline ends. The CDR3 is 16 residues long. The CDR3, as DNA: TGTGCCATCAGTGACAGGGCAGCGGGTAAGAACACTGAAGCTTTCTTT. Translation gives CAISDRAAGKNTEAFF.

The chain couples TRBV30 to TRBJ2-7; 12 bases agree with TRBD1. V trimming: 2 bases; J trimming: 7 bases; junction bases outside the gene matches: 6. The CDR3 spans 14 residues. Germline values: CDR1 GTSNPN, CDR2 SVGIG (reference sequence). CDR3 in amino acids: CAWSWGQGANEQYF. The CDR3 DNA reads as TGTGCCTGGAGTTGGGGACAGGGGGCTAATGAGCAGTACTTC. The entire variable domain, with the rest obtained from reference TRBV30 and TRBJ2-7, is as follows: SQTIHQWPATLVQPVGSPLSLECTVEGTSNPNLYWYRQAAGRGLQLLFYSVGIGQISSEVPQNLSASRPQDRQFILSSKKLLLSDSGFYLCAWSWGQGANEQYFGPGTRLTVT.

This clone was seen a single time. V gene TRBV4-1 combines with J gene TRBJ2-3; TRBD2 matches 8 bases. From germline, CDR1 is MGHRA and CDR2 YSYEKL. Trimming at V came to 4 bases and at J to 4 bases, leaving 16 bases not matched to a gene. The CDR3 is 18 residues long. DNA of the CDR3: TGCGCCAGCAGCCGTGTCCCGATCGCGGGGGGTCTGGCAGATACGCAGTATTTT. Its protein product is CASSRVPIAGGLADTQYF.

The chain employs TRBV4-3 and TRBJ2-7, with 7 bases identical to TRBD1. The CDR3 runs 17 residues. Germline trimming cut 1 base from V and 1 base from J; bases unmatched to any gene: 10. In germline, CDR1 is LGHNA, CDR2 YSLEER. Written as DNA, the CDR3 is TGCGCCAGCAGCCAAGGTACCCCCGGGACAGTTTCCTACGAGCAGTACTTC. Translation: CASSQGTPGTVSYEQYF.

This clone was detected only once. The chain links TRBV6-5 to TRBJ1-1, with TRBD1 matching over 8 bases. This CDR3 is built from 16 residues. The V segment lost 4 bases and the J segment 6 bases; nucleotides outside the gene matches: 13. Germline CDR1 reads MNHEY; CDR2 reads SVGAGI. Here the CDR3 reads CASSFWDRRSGAEAFF. The CDR3 nucleotides are TGTGCCAGCAGTTTCTGGGACAGGAGGTCCGGCGCTGAAGCTTTCTTT.

The gene calls are TRBV5-1 and TRBJ2-1, with D perhaps TRBD1 (5 bases). The V gene lost 6 bases and the J gene lost 0 bases, with 13 bases spanning the gap. This CDR3 has 15 residues. Germline V gene lookup returns CDR1 SGHRS and CDR2 YFSETQ. CDR3 region: CASISDSSSYNEQFF. CDR3 coding DNA: TGCGCCAGCATTTCAGACAGCAGCTCCTACAATGAGCAGTTCTTC.

The chain couples TRBV15 to TRBJ2-1, with TRBD1 as a possible D gene (7 bases). Deletions cut 0 bases from V and 4 bases from J, with 16 bases between. Per germline, CDR1 LNHNV and CDR2 YYDKDF (reference sequence). The CDR3 has 17 residues. The CDR3 nucleotides read TGTGCCACCAGCAGAGATCTTCGGGGGACAGTATACAATGAGCAGTTCTTC. This sequence encodes CATSRDLRGTVYNEQFF.

This chain uses TRBV18 with TRBJ2-3, with 10 bases aligning to TRBD1. J gave up 5 bases and V 0 bases, and 2 bases lay outside the gene matches. CDR3 length: 15 residues. Germline lookup yields CDR1 KGHSH and CDR2 LQKENI. DNA for the CDR3: TGTGCCAGCTCACCACCCGGGACAGGGGTAGATACGCAGTATTTT. It translates to CASSPPGTGVDTQYF.

The chain joins TRBV28 to TRBJ2-2, with D possibly TRBD1 on 5 matching bases. The length of the CDR3 is 15 residues. Germline V gene sequence: CDR1 MDHEN, CDR2 SYDVKM. Trimming removed 3 bases from V and 0 bases from J, with 8 bases in between. This CDR3 reads CASSLWTSNTGELFF. In DNA, the CDR3 is TGTGCCAGCAGTTTGTGGACATCGAACACCGGGGAGCTGTTTTTT. Drawing the rest from reference TRBV28 and TRBJ2-2, the complete variable domain is DVKVTQSSRYLVKRTGEKVFLECVQDMDHENMFWYRQDPGLGLRLIYFSYDVKMKEKGDIPEGYSVSREKKERFSLILESASTNQTSMYLCASSLWTSNTGELFFGEGSRLTVL.

The V and J genes are TRBV7-9 and TRBJ1-1; tentative D call: TRBD1 (5 bases). CDR3 length: 12 residues. Deletions cut 5 bases from V and 7 bases from J, with 11 bases between. Germline V gene data show CDR1 as SEHNR and CDR2 as FQNEAQ (reference sequence). The CDR3 DNA reads as TGTGCCAGCAGCCGGGACCATCTTGAAGCTTTCTTT. It specifies CASSRDHLEAFF.

The chain joins TRBV6-6 to TRBJ2-3; 7 nucleotides align to TRBD1. CDR3 length: 15 amino acids. CDR1 MNHNY and CDR2 SVGAGI come from the germline V gene (reference sequence). With V trimmed by 4 bases and J by 2 bases, 6 bases remained unmatched. In DNA form, the CDR3 reads TGTGCCAGCAGTTTCCGGGACAGTGTCACAGATACGCAGTATTTT. It encodes CASSFRDSVTDTQYF.

The J gene is TRBJ1-5, the V gene TRBV19; D is ambiguous. Germline V lookup: CDR1 LNHDA, CDR2 SQIVND (reference sequence). This CDR3 is built from 15 residues. V was pared by 3 bases and J by 0 bases, with 9 bases between. The CDR3 is CASSMEDNSNQPQHF. The CDR3 DNA reads TGTGCCAGTAGTATGGAGGATAATAGCAATCAGCCCCAGCATTTT.